This T cell receptor (beta chain) was sequenced for a study of response to subunit inactivated influenza vaccine. TCRdb reanalysed the RT-PCR reads using MiXCR and keeps one entry per CDR3 protein. The table includes 500,000 to 600,000 distinct CDR3 sequences, less than 8% detected once. This CDR3 is built from 14 residues. Germline V gene data show CDR1 as LGHNA and CDR2 as YNFKEQ. V was trimmed by 1 base and J by 2 bases, leaving 8 bases between them. Study-wide points: Authors suggested each seasonal flu vaccination may recruit only limited numbers of new T cells.

Many counts were recorded for this clonotype. Antigen: not known. This receptor was taken from a man aged 45 to 75 who received an inactivated influenza vaccine. The source was PBMCs from blood, collected roughly 24 months after vaccination. This chain uses TRBV4-2 with TRBJ2-5; maybe TRBD1 (5 bases). CDR3 nucleotide sequence: TGTGCCAGCAGCCAAGTAGGGGTTCAAGAGACCCAGTACTTC. The encoded protein is CASSQVGVQETQYF.